The present entry profiles one T cell receptor (beta chain) with its context. Its antigen is not known. In the PCR, 60 Vbeta and 13 Jbeta primers were used. TCRdb's copy holds only in-frame clones and misses some; the assay was immunoSEQ multiplex PCR. In the table there are approximately 160,000 clones, 80% of which are singletons. The germline CDR1 and CDR2 sequences are SGHTA and FQGTGA. The CDR3 runs 18 residues. V gave up 5 bases and J gave up 3 bases; unmatched junction bases: 9. The sample belongs to a study of cytomegalovirus exposure and HLA in healthy donors. Study-wide context: Tens of millions of unique TCRs from HLA-typed donors were held in an early release of data. Whole-study findings and limits: Earlier findings revealed that most TCR beta V segments proved productive either about 90% or about 30% of the time. An observed cluster of highly shared sequence variants was recorded as a likely sequencing artifact.

The clonotype comes from a man in his thirties or forties in good health and CMV-seropositive. Material: PBMCs. The gene calls are TRBV7-3 and TRBJ2-6; 11 bases line up with TRBD1. The CDR3 here is CASSPRPDRGRGANVLTF. The CDR3 coding sequence is TGTGCCAGCAGCCCACGGCCGGACAGGGGGCGTGGGGCCAACGTCCTGACTTTC.